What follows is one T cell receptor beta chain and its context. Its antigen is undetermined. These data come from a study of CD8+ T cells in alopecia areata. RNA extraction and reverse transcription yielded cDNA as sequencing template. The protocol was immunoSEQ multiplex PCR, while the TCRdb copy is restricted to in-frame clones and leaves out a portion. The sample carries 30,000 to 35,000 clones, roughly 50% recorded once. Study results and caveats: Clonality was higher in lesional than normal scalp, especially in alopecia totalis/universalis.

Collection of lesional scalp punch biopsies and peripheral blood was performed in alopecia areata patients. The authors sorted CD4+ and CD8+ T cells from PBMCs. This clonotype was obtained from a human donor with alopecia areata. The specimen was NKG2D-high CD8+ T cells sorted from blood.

Here the CDR3 DNA reads TGTGCCAGCAGCCCGGGACTAGCGGGGGGTTACGAGCAGTACTTC. It translates to CASSPGLAGGYEQYF. The chain uses TRBV5-6 and TRBJ2-7; 15 nucleotides align to TRBD2. Germline-derived CDR1 and CDR2 are SGHDT and YYEEEE. The CDR3 consists of 15 residues. V lost 4 bases and J lost 4; bases outside the gene matches: 3.